The T cell receptor beta chain under discussion was sequenced for a study of cytomegalovirus exposure and HLA in healthy donors. Study conclusions and caveats: In an earlier analysis, productive rearrangement rates for most beta V segments clustered near 87% or 30%. Donor immune exposure was known only as CMV serostatus.

Concerning this clone itself: Its target is not known.

Primers: 60 Vbeta forward and 13 Jbeta reverse. TCRdb keeps only in-frame clones here, not all; method: immunoSEQ multiplex PCR. The table for this sample gives more than 95,000 clones. In germline, CDR1 is SGHNT, CDR2 YYREEE (reference sequence). CDR3 size: 15 residues. Trimming took off 0 bases at V and 3 bases at J, with 10 bases between the two ends. Sequencing was performed on PBMCs. This sequence originates from a man in his forties in good health and CMV-seronegative. The gene calls are TRBV5-4 and TRBJ1-3; D gene ambiguous. CDR3 residues: CASSLGGAIGNTIYF. CDR3 bases: TGTGCCAGCAGCTTGGGGGGAGCAATTGGAAACACCATATATTTT.